A single sample gave rise to the 4 T cell receptor beta chains below, sequenced in a study of T cell responses to AZD1222 COVID-19 vaccine. The table came from immunoSEQ multiplex PCR; TCRdb's copy has only in-frame clones and leaves some out. The repertoire includes about 120,000 clones, approximately 88% of them detected once, and approximately 19% sits in the top ten. The specimen was peripheral blood, collected on day 0 of MenACWY control vaccination. These receptors were collected from an adult in good health.

For this clone: The same CDR3 also results from other DNA sequences found in this sample. The chain uses TRBV9 and TRBJ2-7; tentatively, D is TRBD1 or TRBD2 (5 bases each). Trimming stripped 2 bases from V and 0 bases from J, with 9 bases between. The CDR3 spans 14 residues. Germline-derived CDR1 and CDR2 are SGDLS and YYNGEE. The CDR3 spells CASSVGGVSYEQYF. CDR3 DNA: TGTGCCAGCAGCGTTGGGGGAGTCTCCTACGAGCAGTACTTC.

The genes are TRBV27 and TRBJ1-1; TRBD1 is a possible D gene (6 bases). CDR1 and CDR2 from the germline V gene are MNHEY and SMNVEV (reference sequence). Trimming stripped 3 bases from V and 4 bases from J, with 12 bases between. CDR3 size: 14 residues. The CDR3 reads CASSFLDSLTEAFF. CDR3 nucleotides: TGTGCCAGCAGTTTCTTGGACAGCCTCACTGAAGCTTTCTTT.

The chain is built from TRBV5-4 and TRBJ2-7; possible D gene TRBD2, 6 bases. Per the germline V gene, CDR1 is SGHNT and CDR2 is YYREEE (reference sequence). V was shortened by 4 bases and J by 6 bases, with 11 bases between the two germline ends. CDR3 size: 12 residues. The DNA for the CDR3 is TGTGCCAGCAGCAGACTAGAGGGCGAGCAGTACTTC. This codes for CASSRLEGEQYF.

About this clone: Other nucleotide sequences in the sample specify the same CDR3. The CDR3 sequence is CASSQVDTQYF. CDR3 bases: TGTGCCAGCAGCCAAGTGGATACGCAGTATTTT. The chain links TRBV3-1 (or the pseudogene TRBV3-2) to TRBJ2-3; D not resolved. V was shortened by 1 base and J by 6 bases, with 2 bases between the two germline ends. CDR1 is LGHDT, CDR2 YNNKEL, per germline (reference sequence). The CDR3 spans 11 residues.